Listed here are 12 T cell receptor beta chains from one sample, sequenced in a study of T-cell memory formation after mild COVID-19. Each CDR3 protein gets one entry after TCRdb re-called the 5' RACE reads with MiXCR. This sample has roughly 380,000 distinct CDR3 sequences, with 25% to 30% found just once. Material: PBMCs or a T cell subset sorted from them (not recorded which). The receptors shown here come from an adult woman who had mild COVID-19 (a few samples of this study predate the infection). Cell type and time point are not known.

J is TRBJ1-1 and V is TRBV6-1; 10 bases fit TRBD1. V trimming: 5 bases; J trimming: 1 base; junction bases outside the gene matches: 4. CDR3 length equals 15 residues. Germline V lookup: CDR1 MNHNS, CDR2 SASEGT. The CDR3 DNA reads as TGTGCCAGCAGTCGACAGGGGGCCGAGAACACTGAAGCTTTCTTT. It translates to CASSRQGAENTEAFF.

This clonotype was found once. The CDR3 nucleotides read TGTGCCAGCAGTGGGGGGTCCCGGCCTGGCTACACCTTC. Protein sequence: CASSGGSRPGYTF. The chain joins TRBV12-3 or TRBV12-4 to TRBJ1-2, with D possibly being TRBD1 (5 bases). Trimming stripped 5 bases from V and 7 bases from J, with 14 bases between. The CDR3 extends over 13 amino acids.

J is TRBJ2-3 and V is TRBV15; D is ambiguous. CDR1 LNHNV and CDR2 YYDKDF come from the germline V gene (reference sequence). There are 14 residues in the CDR3. The V end was cut by 3 bases, the J end by 4 bases, with 11 bases between. The CDR3 DNA reads TGTGCCACCAGCAGCCCCCCCATCCCAGATACGCAGTATTTT. It specifies CATSSPPIPDTQYF.

The J gene is TRBJ2-7, the V gene TRBV7-9, with 11 bases lining up with TRBD2. Germline V gene data show CDR1 as SEHNR and CDR2 as FQNEAQ (reference sequence). Trimming at V came to 5 bases and at J to 5 bases, leaving 5 bases not matched to a gene. There are 14 residues in the CDR3. The CDR3 loop reads CASSAPTSGNEQYF. CDR3 in DNA: TGTGCCAGCAGCGCCCCGACTAGCGGGAACGAGCAGTACTTC.

The chain uses TRBV27 and TRBJ2-7, with 7 bases fitting TRBD2. Trimming at V came to 6 bases and at J to 3 bases, leaving 14 bases not matched to a gene. CDR1 is MNHEY, CDR2 SMNVEV, per germline (reference sequence). The CDR3 runs 16 residues. CDR3 in DNA: TGTGCCAGCAGCCTTACCCTTAGCGGGCTTTACTACGAGCAGTACTTC. Its translation is CASSLTLSGLYYEQYF.

The rearrangement uses TRBV7-8 and TRBJ2-4, with D perhaps matching TRBD1 (5 bases). V lost 1 base, J lost 1 base, and 14 bases lay in between. Germline V CDR1 and CDR2: SGHVS, FQNEAQ. The CDR3 has 17 amino acids. The CDR3 region has the DNA TGTGCCAGCAGCTTAGTTGTGGGGCTGGAGGCCAAAAACATTCAGTACTTC. Its translation is CASSLVVGLEAKNIQYF.

The V gene is TRBV4-1, the J gene TRBJ2-5; no reliable D call. Trimming cost V 1 base and J 0 bases, with 12 bases left between them. The CDR3 sequence is 16 residues long. From germline, CDR1 is MGHRA and CDR2 YSYEKL. The CDR3 DNA is TGCGCCAGCAGCCAAGGGGGAAATCGGTACCAAGAGACCCAGTACTTC. As protein: CASSQGGNRYQETQYF.

This clonotype was counted only a few times. The chain is built from TRBV6-2 or TRBV6-3 and TRBJ2-1, with D hard to call. Trimming took 5 bases from V and 5 from J, leaving 22 bases between them. Germline V CDR1 and CDR2: MNHEY, SVGEGT. This CDR3 spans 17 amino acids. CDR3 sequence reads: CASSEPIRYGWNNEQFF. In nucleotides, the CDR3 is TGTGCCAGCAGTGAGCCGATACGATATGGATGGAACAATGAGCAGTTCTTC.

This sequence joins TRBV12-3 or TRBV12-4 and TRBJ2-7; unclear D gene. The V end lost 8 bases, the J end lost 0 bases, and 8 bases lay between the germline ends. CDR3 size: 12 residues. In DNA form, the CDR3 reads TGTGCCAGCTCCATCAGCTCCTACGAGCAGTACTTC. Translated, it gives CASSISSYEQYF.

This clonotype was picked up a small number of times. V is TRBV7-9 and J is TRBJ1-5; 7 bases fit TRBD1. CDR3 length equals 17 residues. V dropped 2 bases and J dropped 2; count of bases not matched to a gene: 9. Germline V gives CDR1 SEHNR, CDR2 FQNEAQ (reference sequence). CDR3 nucleotides: TGTGCCAGCAGCTTAAACTTACAGGGGATCTGCAATCAGCCCCAGCATTTT. Its protein is CASSLNLQGICNQPQHF.

This clonotype was counted between two and nine times. The rearrangement uses TRBV5-1 and TRBJ1-1, with D maybe TRBD1 (5 bases). Trimming left V 5 bases short and J 4 bases short, with 24 bases between. The CDR3 runs 17 residues. Germline loops: CDR1 SGHRS, CDR2 YFSETQ. The CDR3 nucleotides read TGCGCCAGCAGGACGGACAAACCCCCCGGGGTCAGCACTGAAGCTTTCTTT. Translated: CASRTDKPPGVSTEAFF.

The chain employs TRBV5-1 and TRBJ1-2; D is perhaps TRBD1 (5 bases). The CDR3 contains 14 residues. V was trimmed by 5 bases and J by 8 bases, leaving 19 bases between them. From germline, CDR1 is SGHRS and CDR2 YFSETQ. CDR3 in amino acids: CASSEGLTLLGYTF. CDR3 coding DNA: TGCGCCAGCAGTGAGGGGCTAACCTTGCTCGGCTACACCTTC.